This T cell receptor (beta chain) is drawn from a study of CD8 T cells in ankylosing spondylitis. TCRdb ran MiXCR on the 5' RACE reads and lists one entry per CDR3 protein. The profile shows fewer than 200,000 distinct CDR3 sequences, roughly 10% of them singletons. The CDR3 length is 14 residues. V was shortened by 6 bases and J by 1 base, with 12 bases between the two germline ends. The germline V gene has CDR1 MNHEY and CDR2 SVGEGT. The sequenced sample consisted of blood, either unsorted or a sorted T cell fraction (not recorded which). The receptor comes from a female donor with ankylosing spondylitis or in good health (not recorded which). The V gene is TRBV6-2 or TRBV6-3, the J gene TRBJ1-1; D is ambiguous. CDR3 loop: CASSPRPRNTEAFF. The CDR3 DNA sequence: TGTGCCAGCAGCCCACGACCGCGGAACACTGAAGCTTTCTTT.